This T cell receptor (beta chain) was profiled in a study of shared clonotypes between healthy human individuals. Losses at the gene ends were 4 bases for V and 4 bases for J; bases not matched to a gene: 2. Germline values: CDR1 LGHNA, CDR2 YNFKEQ. CDR3 length: 15 amino acids. The method was immunoSEQ multiplex PCR; TCRdb's version includes in-frame clones alone and lacks a portion of them. Seen here are about 2.5 million clones, 92% observed once, and the top ten hold 0.37%. Sequencing was carried out using naive CD4+ T cells from PBMCs. Noted subset: CD45RA+ positively selected. The chain combines TRBV4-2 with TRBJ2-7; 15 bases line up with TRBD2. The source is a man aged 18 to 29 in good health. Some clones in this sample may be carry-over from other donors' samples. As DNA, the CDR3 is TGTGCCAGCAGCCGAGGACTAGCGGGAGGGTACGAGCAGTACTTC. This translates into CASSRGLAGGYEQYF.